The subject of this entry is one TCR beta chain. This clonotype was seen a handful of times. Its antigen target is currently unknown. No much larger clonotype is one base removed from it; base qualities were not supplied. This sample is drawn from a study of vaccination and CD4 T cells after COVID-19 (dated by TCRdb to between 2021 and 2022). Regarding the complete study: Convalescent patients had a positive SARS-CoV-2 result on nasal swab PCR, and of these patients, fewer than ten had mild disease and one had severe disease. Six males and four females were included in the convalescent cohort, with two Hispanic individuals, seven Caucasians, two Asians and one multiracial person represented. Participants received two doses of either the Pfizer-BioNTech BNT162b2 vaccine (n=8) or the Moderna mRNA-1273 vaccine (n=2). Post-COVID blood samples were collected from convalescent patients a median of around 100 days after diagnosis, with a range of roughly 30 to 161 days. Post-vaccine blood samples were taken a median of about 72 days after the second vaccine dose, with a range of about 13 to 250 days. Culture stimuli were overlapping spike peptide pools from SARS-CoV-2 and from the common cold coronaviruses HCoV-NL63, HCoV-OC43 and HCoV-229E. As controls, cultures received a CEFX viral epitope pool (the positive control), an HIV-1 Nef peptide pool (the negative control), or no peptide at all. In 10 COVID-19 convalescent patients and a handful of infection-naive healthy vaccine recipients, researchers compared the spike-specific CD4+ TCR repertoire from before mRNA vaccination with the repertoire from after. Results and caveats for the whole study, not just this receptor: Of the vaccine-specific clones found in convalescent patients, nearly all (304 of 307) were mono-reactive for SARS-CoV-2 spike instead of being cross-reactive with common cold coronaviruses. An increase in the median number of SARS-CoV-2-reactive clonotypes from 20 to 25 after infection to 38 after vaccination was observed, but the change was not found to be significant. Relatively few convalescent patients were included in the study, and early timepoints after natural infection were not analyzed. Among convalescent patients, a median around 89% of the SARS-CoV-2-reactive clones seen after vaccination appeared only after vaccination, which suggests priming specific to the vaccine.

The treatment or condition label for this specimen denotes: approximately 10-day PBMC culture with coronavirus spike peptide pools or control peptides (ViraFEST assay). The study used the ViraFEST assay, which expanded antigen-specific T cells with peptide pools and then identified expanded clonotypes by TCR sequencing. The convalescent patients' positive SARS-CoV-2 PCR tests fell between March and December 2020, which was before the Alpha, Beta and Delta variants emerged in the United States. Each well held around 2.1 million PBMCs cultured with approximately 10 ug/ml peptide pools in IMDM containing roughly 5% human AB serum and approximately 10 IU/ml IL-2. On days 3 and 7, half of the culture medium was replaced with fresh IL-2-containing medium. After 10 days of culture, CD4+ T cells were isolated by negative selection with the EasySep CD4+ T cell isolation kit. Ficoll-Paque Plus gradient centrifugation was used to isolate PBMCs from whole blood, and the isolated PBMCs were then either used fresh or cryopreserved at -140C. Each culture condition was generally run in triplicate wells.

Trimming costs V 5 bases and J 1 base, and their ends lie 11 bases apart. Per the germline V gene, SGHTA is the CDR1 and FQGNSA is the CDR2. There are 14 amino acids in the CDR3, from cysteine to phenylalanine inclusive. The sequence is cut down to CDR3 DNA, 42 bases in frame from base 1. Libraries were made using PCR. TCR sequencing of DNA from cultured CD4+ T cells used the Oncomine TCR Beta short-read assay at the Johns Hopkins FTIC core. The QIAamp micro DNA kit was used to extract genomic DNA from the cultured CD4+ T cells. Oncomine TCR Beta libraries from cultured CD4+ T cells were pooled with unique dual indexes and sequenced on an Illumina iSeq 100. The paper's processing steps were these. Non-productive sequences were removed, and CDR3s that did not start with C, did not end with F or W, or were shorter than 7 amino acids were discarded. The MANAFEST web application was used to identify antigen-specific clonotypes by comparing peptide-stimulated wells against reference wells and other culture wells. For a clone to be called positive, the clone needed an FDR below 0.05, an odds ratio above 5, and a productive frequency above 0.1% in at least two of three replicate wells. A clonotype was classed as cross-reactive if the clonotype showed significant expansion both in SARS-CoV-2 spike wells and in at least one common cold coronavirus spike condition. Levenshtein distances (stringdist) and unrooted phylogenetic trees (ape) in R version 3.6.1 were used to assess CDR3 homology. The raw public reads went through TCRdb reprocessing: fastp at Q25, MiXCR clone calling, in-frame beta chains kept. Rows are unified per CDR3 protein, each entry keeping the most common DNA and genes. The V and J calls and clone size are TCRdb's, not the authors'. Present in this sample are fewer than 20,000 distinct CDR3 sequences, roughly half of which were seen just once. The top ten clones comprise around 4.5% of the sample.

The V and J genes are TRBV7-2 and TRBJ1-1, with the D gene uncertain. The material was CD4+ T cells from blood, cultured in vitro, obtained before SARS-CoV-2 vaccination. The TCR originated in a human donor who had recovered from COVID-19. The CDR3 reads CASSAGHSNTEAFF. The nucleotide sequence reads as follows: TGTGCCAGCAGCGCCGGGCACTCGAACACTGAAGCTTTCTTT.